This T cell receptor beta chain was captured in a study of blood T cell repertoires in COVID-19. About the study: Collection of acute and convalescent COVID-19 samples took place in the United States, Italy and Spain. PBMCs, B-cell-depleted T cells, or T cells provided the cDNA or gDNA that made up the material.

The CDR3 spans 15 residues. The V gene lost 7 bases and the J gene lost 0 bases, with 16 bases spanning the gap. CDR1 is SNHLY, CDR2 FYNNEI, per germline. Per the original data handling: Reference gene primer amplification gave estimated nucleated cell counts. Method: immunoSEQ multiplex PCR; TCRdb's copy keeps in-frame clones and lacks some. V and J calls and clone size follow that table, whereas D and trimming were derived from the DNA. The table shows over 80,000 clones, with about 90% occurring only once. Sequencing was done on a sample of peripheral blood. This chain joins TRBV2 and TRBJ2-7, with a possible D match to TRBD2 (6 bases). The receptor's source is a human donor in a cohort sampled during active COVID-19. CDR3 nucleotide sequence: TGTGCCAGCACCTGGAGGGTTAGGAGCTCCTACGAGCAGTACTTC. It translates to CASTWRVRSSYEQYF.